The rows below give T cell receptor beta chains drawn from one sample of a study of CD8 T cells in Susac syndrome. MiXCR was run by TCRdb on the immunoSEQ multiplex PCR reads, yielding one entry per CDR3 protein. Of 74,000 or so distinct CDR3 sequences in the sample, about 93% were seen once. Sequencing was carried out using CD4+ T cells from PBMCs. The receptors here all came from a human donor with Susac syndrome. Both conserved end residues are part of each CDR3. The order of the fields is clone size, D gene, J gene, V gene, CDR3 protein, CDR3 DNA. A D gene is named only where the DNA matches it firmly. The size entry is marked missing in some rows and otherwise reads once, few, many or a size class.

. TRBD1 TRBJ2-1 TRBV6-5 CASSLTGLGYNEQFF TGTGCCAGCAGTTTGACAGGGTTGGGGTACAATGAGCAGTTCTTC
. . TRBJ2-2 TRBV7-2 CASSLALANTGELFF TGTGCCAGCAGCTTAGCGCTCGCGAACACCGGGGAGCTGTTTTTT
. . TRBJ1-5 TRBV29-1 CSAGMSGQPQHF TGCAGCGCTGGTATGTCGGGTCAGCCCCAGCATTTT
. . TRBJ1-1 TRBV5-4 CASSLGSGMNTEAFF TGTGCCAGCAGCTTGGGGTCGGGAATGAACACTGAAGCTTTCTTT
once . TRBJ2-7 TRBV29-1 CSVVEDSYEQYF TGCAGCGTTGTAGAAGATTCCTACGAGCAGTACTTC
. . TRBJ2-3 TRBV5-1 CASRLRLAIADTQYF TGCGCCAGCAGACTACGGTTAGCTATCGCAGATACGCAGTATTTT
. . TRBJ2-6 TRBV7-2 CASSAEPGANVLTF TGTGCCAGCAGTGCCGAACCTGGGGCCAACGTCCTGACTTTC
. . TRBJ2-7 TRBV3-1 CASSHTVSYEQYF TGTGCCAGCAGCCACACTGTGAGCTACGAGCAGTACTTC
. TRBD1 TRBJ2-2 TRBV19 CASTGQGYFGELFF TGTGCCAGTACGGGACAGGGATATTTCGGGGAGCTGTTTTTT
. TRBD2 TRBJ2-1 TRBV9 CASRAAPSTSGSWYNEQFF TGTGCCAGCAGAGCTGCCCCTTCCACTAGCGGGAGTTGGTACAATGAGCAGTTCTTC
. . TRBJ2-6 TRBV6-6 CASSQNWGNGANVLTF TGTGCCAGCAGTCAAAATTGGGGTAATGGGGCCAACGTCCTGACTTTC
. TRBD2 TRBJ2-7 TRBV15 CATSRGTSGTYEQYF TGTGCCACCAGCAGAGGAACTAGCGGGACCTACGAGCAGTACTTC
. . TRBJ1-5 TRBV7-2 CASSGGGDPSNQPQHF TGTGCCAGCAGCGGAGGTGGGGACCCTAGCAATCAGCCCCAGCATTTT
. . TRBJ2-2 TRBV19 CASRIREKTGSNGELFF TGTGCCAGTAGAATTCGGGAAAAAACAGGGTCGAACGGGGAGCTGTTTTTT
. TRBD1 TRBJ1-4 TRBV5-1 CASSLNTGVDEKLFF TGCGCCAGCAGCTTAAACACAGGGGTGGATGAAAAACTGTTTTTT
. TRBD2 TRBJ2-1 TRBV18 CASSPLTSGNREQFF TGTGCCAGCTCACCGTTGACTAGCGGGAATCGAGAGCAGTTCTTC
. TRBD2 TRBJ2-3 TRBV29-1 CSVEDRGGGSTDTQYF TGCAGCGTTGAAGATAGGGGCGGGGGTAGCACAGATACGCAGTATTTT
. . TRBJ1-5 TRBV28 CASSRLDIQRNQPQHF TGTGCCAGCAGTCGCCTGGACATTCAACGCAATCAGCCCCAGCATTTT
. TRBD2 TRBJ2-6 TRBV20-1 CSARVLAGSGANVLTF TGCAGTGCTAGGGTACTAGCGGGATCTGGGGCCAACGTCCTGACTTTC
. TRBD2 TRBJ2-5 TRBV7-2 CASSSSGTSGGAKTQYF TGTGCCAGCAGCTCCTCCGGGACTAGCGGGGGGGCGAAGACCCAGTACTTC
. . TRBJ2-1 TRBV7-2 CASSSRGALGNEQFF TGTGCCAGCAGCTCGAGGGGCGCATTAGGGAATGAGCAGTTCTTC
. . TRBJ2-1 TRBV4-1 CASSLSTRGSYNEQFF TGCGCCAGCAGTCTCAGCACGCGCGGCTCCTACAATGAGCAGTTCTTC
. . TRBJ2-7 TRBV19 CASNPQPGFEQYF TGTGCCAGTAACCCCCAACCGGGGTTCGAGCAGTACTTC
. . TRBJ2-2 TRBV15 CATSNQQVGELFF TGTGCCACCAGCAACCAACAGGTTGGGGAGCTGTTTTTT
. TRBD1 TRBJ2-6 TRBV5-1 CASSFLQGAGSGANVLTF TGCGCCAGCAGCTTCCTACAGGGGGCGGGCTCTGGGGCCAACGTCCTGACTTTC
. TRBD2 TRBJ2-5 TRBV9 CASSVTSGVETQYF TGTGCCAGCAGCGTGACTAGCGGAGTGGAGACCCAGTACTTC
once . TRBJ2-2 TRBV7-2 CASSPSPVTGELFF TGTGCCAGCAGCCCTAGCCCGGTCACCGGGGAGCTGTTTTTT
. . TRBJ1-4 TRBV7-8 CASSPGTLEKLFF TGTGCCAGCAGCCCCGGGACACTCGAAAAACTGTTTTTT
. TRBD2 TRBJ2-7 TRBV6-5 CASRPTAGGYNEQYF TGTGCCAGCAGGCCTACAGCGGGAGGGTACAACGAGCAGTACTTC
. . TRBJ2-1 TRBV14 CASSQARGAYNEQFF TGTGCCAGCAGCCAAGCTCGCGGTGCCTACAATGAGCAGTTCTTC
once . TRBJ2-7 TRBV7-8 CASSLRGSSDYEQYF TGTGCCAGCAGCTTACGGGGGTCCTCAGACTACGAGCAGTACTTC